This T cell receptor (beta chain) originates from a study of identical twins' blood T cells. Study-level information: Approximately 50 million reads came from around twelve libraries, six alpha, six beta. Study-level results: Abundant TCRbeta CDR3s overlapped more between twins than with unrelated donors.

Germline CDR1 and CDR2: KGHSH and LQKENI. Trimming removed 6 bases from V and 5 bases from J, with 17 bases in between. The CDR3 totals 15 residues. How the authors handled the data: Each donor had about 95,000 to nearly 500,000 clonotypes. Each CDR3 protein is one row after TCRdb ran MiXCR on the 5' RACE reads. Here the V and J calls rest on TCRdb's processing, not on the authors' analysis. The sample has 350,000 to 400,000 distinct CDR3 sequences; roughly 27% are singletons. This clonotype was counted ten times or more. Its antigen remains unidentified. The receptor was derived from a woman aged 18-49 years in good health. Material: PBMCs. The V call is TRBV18, the J call TRBJ2-1, with no clear D. The CDR3 is CASSHGRVWDNEQFF. The CDR3 nucleotides read TGTGCCAGCTCGCATGGTCGCGTTTGGGACAATGAGCAGTTCTTC.